This TCR beta chain was recorded in a study of blood T cell repertoires in COVID-19. The data were produced by immunoSEQ multiplex PCR, yet TCRdb's version contains in-frame clones alone and is incomplete. The table shows around 160,000 clones, with roughly 84% occurring only once. Sequenced input: peripheral blood. The TCR was taken from a human donor in a cohort sampled during active COVID-19.

The DNA for the CDR3 is TGTGCCGTCACTCCTGGACGGGAGGCAAAAGGCTACACCTTC. Translating it yields CAVTPGREAKGYTF. J is TRBJ1-2 and V is TRBV6-5; no reliable D call. Trimming took off 11 bases at V and 8 bases at J, with 24 bases between the two ends. The germline CDR1 and CDR2 sequences are MNHEY and SVGAGI. The CDR3 runs to 14 residues.